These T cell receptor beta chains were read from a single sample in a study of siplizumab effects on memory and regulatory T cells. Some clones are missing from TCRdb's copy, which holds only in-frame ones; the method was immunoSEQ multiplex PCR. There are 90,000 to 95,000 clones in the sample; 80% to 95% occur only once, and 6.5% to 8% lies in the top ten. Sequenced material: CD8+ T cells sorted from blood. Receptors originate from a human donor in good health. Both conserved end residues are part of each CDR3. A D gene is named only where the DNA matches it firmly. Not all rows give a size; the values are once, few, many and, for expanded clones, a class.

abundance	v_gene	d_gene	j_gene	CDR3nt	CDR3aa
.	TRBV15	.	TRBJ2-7	TGTGCCACCAGCAGAGATAGGGGCTACGAGCAGTACTTC	CATSRDRGYEQYF
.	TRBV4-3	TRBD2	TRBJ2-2	TGCGCCAGCAGCCAAGGTAGCGGGAGCACCGGGGAGCTGTTTTTT	CASSQGSGSTGELFF
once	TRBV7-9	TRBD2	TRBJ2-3	TGTGCCAGCAGCTCGTTAGCGGGAGTCGAAGATACGCAGTATTTT	CASSSLAGVEDTQYF
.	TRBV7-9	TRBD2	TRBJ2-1	TGTGCCAGCAGCAGACTAGCGGAATGGATGGAGCAGTTCTTC	CASSRLAEWMEQFF
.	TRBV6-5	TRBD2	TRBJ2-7	TGTGCCAGCAGTTCGCGGGGGGAAACCTACGAGCAGTACTTC	CASSSRGETYEQYF
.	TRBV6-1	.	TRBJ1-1	TGTGCCAGCTCCTTGACGGACAACACTGAAGCTTTCTTT	CASSLTDNTEAFF
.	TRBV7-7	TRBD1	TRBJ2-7	TGTGCTAGCAGCCCCATCCCCGGGACAGCCTACGAGCAGTACTTC	CASSPIPGTAYEQYF
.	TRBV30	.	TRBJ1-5	TGTGCCTGGAGTCGTATCGGCAATCAGCCCCAGCATTTT	CAWSRIGNQPQHF
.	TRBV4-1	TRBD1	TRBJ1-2	TGCGCCAGCAGCCAAATCCCGGGACAGGCCTATGGCTACACCTTC	CASSQIPGQAYGYTF
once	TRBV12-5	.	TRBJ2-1	TGTGCTAGTGGTTTGTCCTTGTACAATGAGCAGTTCTTC	CASGLSLYNEQFF
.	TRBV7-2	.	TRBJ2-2	TGTGCCAGCAGCTTAGAGTGGGGGGAGCTGTTTTTT	CASSLEWGELFF
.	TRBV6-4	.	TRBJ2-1	TGTGCCAGCAGTGACTCGAATTACAATGAGCAGTTCTTC	CASSDSNYNEQFF
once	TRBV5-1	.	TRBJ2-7	TGCGCCAGCAGCTTGGCCGGTTTTGCTTGGGACTACGAGCAGTACTTC	CASSLAGFAWDYEQYF
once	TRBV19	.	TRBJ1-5	TGTGCCAGTAGTACACAGGGACATAGCAATCAGCCCCAGCATTTT	CASSTQGHSNQPQHF
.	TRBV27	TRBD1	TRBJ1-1	TGTGCCAGCAGTCAAGCCGGGACAGGGAGCACTGAAGCTTTCTTT	CASSQAGTGSTEAFF
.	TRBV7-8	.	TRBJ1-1	TGTGCCAGCAGCTCTACCAGGGTACTGAACACTGAAGCTTTCTTT	CASSSTRVLNTEAFF
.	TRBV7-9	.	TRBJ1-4	TGTGCCAGCACCTTAACTGCAACTAATGAAAAACTGTTTTTT	CASTLTATNEKLFF
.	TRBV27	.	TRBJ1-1	TGTGCCAGCAGTATGGGCCAGAACACTGAAGCTTTCTTT	CASSMGQNTEAFF
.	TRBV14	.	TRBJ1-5	TGTGCCAGCAGCCAAGATGCTGAGACTCAGCCCCAGCATTTT	CASSQDAETQPQHF
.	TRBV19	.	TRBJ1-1	TGTGCCAGTACCTTTGGGATGGGGTTTGGTGAAGCTTTCTTT	CASTFGMGFGEAFF
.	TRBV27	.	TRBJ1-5	TGTGCCAGCAGCCTTGGGGGGGTTGATCAGCCCCAGCATTTT	CASSLGGVDQPQHF
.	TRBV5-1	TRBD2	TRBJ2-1	TGCGCCAGCAGCTTGGTGTCTAGCGGGGACAATGAGCAGTTCTTC	CASSLVSSGDNEQFF
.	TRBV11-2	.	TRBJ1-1	TGTGCCAGCAGCTTCAGTGTAAGGAACACTGAAGCTTTCTTT	CASSFSVRNTEAFF
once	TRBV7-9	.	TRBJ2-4	TGTGCCAGCAGCTTAGAGCAGGGGGCCAAAAACATTCAGTACTTC	CASSLEQGAKNIQYF
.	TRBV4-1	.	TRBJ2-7	TGCGCCAGCAGCCACCCCCAAGGGGGGGCATCCTACGAGCAGTACTTC	CASSHPQGGASYEQYF
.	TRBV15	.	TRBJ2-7	TGTGCCACCAGCTCTATTCTGGGCTACGAGCAGTACTTC	CATSSILGYEQYF
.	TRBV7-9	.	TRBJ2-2	TGTGCCAGCAGCTTAGTGCGGGTCCCAACCGGGGAGCTGTTTTTT	CASSLVRVPTGELFF
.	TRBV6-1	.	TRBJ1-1	TGTGCCAGCAGTGAATTTTTGTGGACAGAACTAAACACTGAAGCTTTCTTT	CASSEFLWTELNTEAFF
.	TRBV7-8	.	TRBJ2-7	TGTGCCAGCAGCTTAGGTGGGGCTAGGGTAGACCACGAGCAGTACTTC	CASSLGGARVDHEQYF